This T cell receptor beta chain emerged from a study of blood T cell repertoires in COVID-19. At the level of the study: Specimens from acute and convalescent COVID-19 originated in the United States, Italy and Spain. PBMCs, B-cell-depleted T cells, or T cells were the source of the cDNA or gDNA that made up the material.

Original data processing: For nucleated cells, counts were estimated from reference gene primer amplification. The assay was immunoSEQ multiplex PCR, and TCRdb's table has in-frame clones only and misses some. V and J calls and clone size are as listed in that table; D and trimming were resolved from the DNA. The sample holds 95,000 to 100,000 clones, about nine tenths seen once. The CDR3 totals 14 residues. The J segment lost 10 bases and the V segment lost 7 bases, leaving 11 bases of the junction unmatched. CDR1 SNHLY and CDR2 FYNNEI come from the germline V gene. Sequences were obtained from peripheral blood. The chain couples TRBV2 to TRBJ2-1, with TRBD2 matching 9 bases. This clonotype was sampled from a man aged 50 to 60 with acute or convalescent COVID-19. In DNA form, the CDR3 reads TGTGCCAGCATTAATCGCGGGGGGGCCTTAGAGCAGTTCTTC. It encodes CASINRGGALEQFF.